The 13 T cell receptor beta chains below were found in one sample sequenced in a study of T cell responses to AZD1222 COVID-19 vaccine. Produced via immunoSEQ multiplex PCR; TCRdb's table is partial and in-frame only. The table has approximately 150,000 clones, around 90% seen once. This sample comprised peripheral blood, obtained on day 0 of AZD1222 vaccination. These TCRs come from an adult in good health.

The V and J genes are TRBV7-3 and TRBJ1-2; TRBD1 agrees at 10 bases. CDR3 size: 14 residues. V gave up 6 bases and J gave up 7 bases; unmatched junction bases: 8. CDR1 is SGHTA and CDR2 is FQGTGA in the germline V gene. The CDR3 loop reads CASRAGTGVFGYTF. The CDR3 nucleotides are TGTGCCAGCAGGGCCGGGACAGGGGTGTTTGGCTACACCTTC.

Here the CDR3 DNA reads TGTGCCACCAGCACCAAACGGGAGGGCCCCTACGAGCAGTACTTC. It yields the protein CATSTKREGPYEQYF. V usage is TRBV15 and J usage is TRBJ2-7; 8 nucleotides match TRBD2. CDR3 length equals 15 residues. Germline V lookup: CDR1 LNHNV, CDR2 YYDKDF (reference sequence). V lost 4 bases, J lost 2 bases, and 7 bases stayed unmatched.

V is TRBV5-1 and J is TRBJ2-7; tentative D call: TRBD1 (5 bases). CDR3 size: 13 residues. Trimming left V 6 bases short and J 5 bases short, with 15 bases between. The germline gives CDR1 SGHRS, CDR2 YFSETQ. Written as DNA, the CDR3 is TGCGCCAGCACCAATCCCCCCAGGGACGAGCAGTACTTC. This sequence encodes CASTNPPRDEQYF.

V and J are TRBV7-2 and TRBJ1-2; D not resolved. CDR1 SGHTA and CDR2 FQGNSA come from the germline V gene. The CDR3 spans 14 residues. With 7 bases removed from V and 1 base from J, the gap between germline ends came to 13 bases. For the CDR3, the DNA is TGTGCCAGCACTCTCGTCCCGAGTAACTATGGCTACACCTTC. Translating it yields CASTLVPSNYGYTF.

The chain is built from TRBV28 and TRBJ1-6; D remains unclear. V lost 5 bases and J 0 bases, leaving 8 bases between the germline ends. CDR1 MDHEN and CDR2 SYDVKM come from the germline V gene. The CDR3 sequence is 15 residues long. The CDR3 bases are TGTGCCAGCAGTCTCGAAAGCTCCTATAATTCACCCCTCCACTTT. As protein: CASSLESSYNSPLHF.

The rearrangement uses TRBV11-2 and TRBJ1-2; 9 bases map to TRBD1. V trimming: 4 bases; J trimming: 5 bases; junction bases outside the gene matches: 5. The CDR3 spans 14 residues. CDR1 and CDR2 (germline): SGHAT, FQNNGV. The CDR3 region is CASSSWDRVYGYTF. Here the CDR3 DNA reads TGTGCCAGCAGCTCTTGGGACAGGGTATATGGCTACACCTTC. Supplemented by reference TRBV11-2 and TRBJ1-2, the full variable domain reads EAGVAQSPRYKIIEKRQSVAFWCNPISGHATLYWYQQILGQGPKLLIQFQNNGVVDDSQLPKDRFSAERLKGVDSTLKIQPAKLEDSAVYLCASSSWDRVYGYTFGSGTRLTVV.

This rearrangement joins TRBV10-3 to TRBJ1-2; the D gene is possibly TRBD1 (5 bases). The CDR3 consists of 12 residues. Germline V gene data show CDR1 as ENHRY and CDR2 as SYGVKD. Trimming pared 3 bases from V and 6 bases from J, leaving 8 bases between. The CDR3 sequence is CAISDREDGYTF. The CDR3 DNA is TGTGCCATCAGTGACAGGGAAGATGGCTACACCTTC.

This chain connects TRBV6-1 to TRBJ1-2, with TRBD1 identical over 7 bases. Germline trimming cut 0 bases from V and 8 bases from J; bases unmatched to any gene: 9. The CDR3 spans 15 residues. CDR1 is MNHNS and CDR2 is SASEGT in the germline V gene. CDR3 protein: CASSEALGDSLGYTF. CDR3 DNA sequence: TGTGCCAGCAGTGAAGCGCTAGGGGACAGCCTGGGCTACACCTTC.

The chain links TRBV10-2 to TRBJ2-1, with 10 bases matching TRBD2. The J segment lost 4 bases and the V segment lost 2 bases, leaving 5 bases of the junction unmatched. This CDR3 has 16 amino acids. The germline V gene encodes CDR1 WSHSY and CDR2 SAAADI. The DNA for the CDR3 is TGCGCCAGCAGTGAGGCTAGCGGGAGTCTGTACAATGAGCAGTTCTTC. Translated: CASSEASGSLYNEQFF.

This clone was found a few times. The rearrangement links TRBV19 to TRBJ1-5; D unclear. V was shortened by 6 bases and J by 3 bases, with 9 bases between the two germline ends. CDR3 size: 13 residues. The germline V gene encodes CDR1 LNHDA and CDR2 SQIVND (reference sequence). CDR3 loop: CASSDTHNQPQHF. For the CDR3, the DNA is TGTGCCAGTAGCGACACTCACAATCAGCCCCAGCATTTT.

The chain has TRBV11-2 and TRBJ1-3; D gene ambiguous. V was cut by 2 bases and J by 4 bases, with 12 bases left in between. The CDR3 has 15 amino acids. Germline-derived CDR1 and CDR2 are SGHAT and FQNNGV. The CDR3 DNA reads TGTGCCAGCAGCTTATCGTCTGGGCAAGGAAACACCATATATTTT. It yields the protein CASSLSSGQGNTIYF.

The chain uses TRBV7-3 and TRBJ2-1; D unclear. This CDR3 comprises 15 residues. CDR1 is SGHTA, CDR2 FQGTGA, per germline. Trimming cost V 1 base and J 9 bases, with 16 bases left between them. Written as DNA, the CDR3 is TGTGCCAGCAGCTTAAGTATAGCCCCGTCGGGTGAGCAGTTCTTC. Translating gives CASSLSIAPSGEQFF.

The gene calls are TRBV4-3 and TRBJ1-3; D not resolved. Germline-derived CDR1 and CDR2 are LGHNA and YSLEER. The V gene lost 0 bases and the J gene lost 2 bases, with 8 bases spanning the gap. This CDR3 contains 15 residues. The CDR3: CASSQEEWAGNTIYF. The CDR3 region has the DNA TGCGCCAGCAGCCAAGAGGAATGGGCTGGAAACACCATATATTTT.